The TCR beta chain under discussion was sequenced for a study of shared clonotypes between healthy human individuals. Findings and limits, study-wide: It was expected that sequencing depth would affect clonotype sharing among donors. A small donor pool kept down the genetic and exposure-history diversity that was represented.

The CDR3 extends over 15 amino acids. CDR1 is LNHDA, CDR2 SQIVND, per germline (reference sequence). Trimming removed 6 bases from V and 0 bases from J; junction bases left unmatched: 8. Turning to this clone: Its target is unknown.

The data were produced by immunoSEQ multiplex PCR, yet TCRdb's version contains in-frame clones alone and is incomplete. In the table there are over 2 million clones, about 95% of which are singletons. Investigators divided CD4+ cells into CD45RA+ naive and CD45RA-negative memory subsets. This TCR was sampled from a man between 18 and 35 years old in good health. The rearrangement links TRBV19 to TRBJ2-7; 7 nucleotides align to TRBD1. The sample comprised naive CD4+ T cells sorted from blood. Subset specified: CD45RA+ positively selected. The CDR3 here is CASSLLRDSSYEQYF. The CDR3 nucleotides are TGTGCCAGTAGCTTATTAAGGGACAGCTCCTACGAGCAGTACTTC.